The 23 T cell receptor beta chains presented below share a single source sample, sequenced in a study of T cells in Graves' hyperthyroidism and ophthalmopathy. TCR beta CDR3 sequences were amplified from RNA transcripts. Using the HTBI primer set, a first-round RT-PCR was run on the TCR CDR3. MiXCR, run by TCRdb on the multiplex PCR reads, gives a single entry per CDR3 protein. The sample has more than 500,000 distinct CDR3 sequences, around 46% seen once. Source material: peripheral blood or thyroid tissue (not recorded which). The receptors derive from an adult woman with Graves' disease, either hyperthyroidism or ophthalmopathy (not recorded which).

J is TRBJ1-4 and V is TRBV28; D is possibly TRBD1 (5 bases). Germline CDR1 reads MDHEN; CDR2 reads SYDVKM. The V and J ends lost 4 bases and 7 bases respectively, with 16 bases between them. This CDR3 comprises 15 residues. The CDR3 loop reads CASSSGGSKGEKLFF. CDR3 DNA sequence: TGTGCCAGCAGTTCCGGGGGTTCAAAGGGTGAAAAACTGTTTTTT.

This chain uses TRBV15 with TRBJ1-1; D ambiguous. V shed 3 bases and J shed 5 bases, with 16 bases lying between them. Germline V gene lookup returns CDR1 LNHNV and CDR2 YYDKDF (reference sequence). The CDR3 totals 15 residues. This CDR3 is CATSSQPPRRTEAFF. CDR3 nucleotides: TGTGCCACCAGCAGCCAACCTCCGCGCAGGACTGAAGCTTTCTTT.

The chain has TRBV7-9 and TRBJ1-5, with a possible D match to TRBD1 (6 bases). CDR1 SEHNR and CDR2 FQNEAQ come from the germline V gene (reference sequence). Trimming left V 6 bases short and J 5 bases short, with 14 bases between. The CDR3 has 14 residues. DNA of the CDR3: TGTGCCAGCAGTGCTACAGGGATAGATCAGCCCCAGCATTTT. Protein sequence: CASSATGIDQPQHF.

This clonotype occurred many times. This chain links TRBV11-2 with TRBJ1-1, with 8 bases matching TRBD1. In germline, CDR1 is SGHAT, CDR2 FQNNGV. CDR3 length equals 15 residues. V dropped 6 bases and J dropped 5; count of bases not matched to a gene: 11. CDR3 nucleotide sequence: TGTGCCAGCAGAAACACCACAGGGGGTGATACTGAAGCTTTCTTT. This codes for CASRNTTGGDTEAFF.

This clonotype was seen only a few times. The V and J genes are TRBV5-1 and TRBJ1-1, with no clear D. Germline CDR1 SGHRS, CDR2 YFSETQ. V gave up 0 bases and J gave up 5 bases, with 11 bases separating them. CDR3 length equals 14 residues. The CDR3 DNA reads TGCGCCAGCAGCTTGGTATTCGGTGGGACTGAAGCTTTCTTT. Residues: CASSLVFGGTEAFF.

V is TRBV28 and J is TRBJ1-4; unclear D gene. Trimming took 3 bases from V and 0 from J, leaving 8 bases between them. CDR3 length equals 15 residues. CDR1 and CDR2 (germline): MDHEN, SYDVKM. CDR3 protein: CASSLSGATNEKLFF. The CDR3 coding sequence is TGTGCCAGCAGTTTGTCTGGAGCAACTAATGAAAAACTGTTTTTT. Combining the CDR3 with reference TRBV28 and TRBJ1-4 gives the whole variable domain DVKVTQSSRYLVKRTGEKVFLECVQDMDHENMFWYRQDPGLGLRLIYFSYDVKMKEKGDIPEGYSVSREKKERFSLILESASTNQTSMYLCASSLSGATNEKLFFGSGTQLSVL.

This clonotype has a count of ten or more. Here the CDR3 reads CASSYGLQKETQYF. CDR3 DNA: TGTGCCAGCAGTTACGGGTTGCAGAAAGAGACCCAGTACTTC. The rearrangement joins TRBV6-5 to TRBJ2-5; no reliable D call. Trimming left V 2 bases short and J 3 bases short, with 10 bases between. Germline CDR1 and CDR2: MNHEY and SVGAGI. The CDR3 has 14 amino acids.

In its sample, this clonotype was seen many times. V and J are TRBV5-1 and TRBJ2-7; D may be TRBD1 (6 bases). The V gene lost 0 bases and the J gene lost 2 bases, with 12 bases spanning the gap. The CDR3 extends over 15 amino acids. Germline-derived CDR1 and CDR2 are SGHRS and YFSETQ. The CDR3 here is CASSLGQELPYEQYF. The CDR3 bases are TGCGCCAGCAGCTTGGGACAGGAGCTGCCCTACGAGCAGTACTTC.

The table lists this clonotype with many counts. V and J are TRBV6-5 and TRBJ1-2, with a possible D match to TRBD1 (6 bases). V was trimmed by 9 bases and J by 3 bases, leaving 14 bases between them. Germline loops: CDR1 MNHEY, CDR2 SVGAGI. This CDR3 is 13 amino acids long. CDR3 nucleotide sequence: TGTGCCAGTCAAGGACAGTTCGACTATGGCTACACCTTC. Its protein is CASQGQFDYGYTF.

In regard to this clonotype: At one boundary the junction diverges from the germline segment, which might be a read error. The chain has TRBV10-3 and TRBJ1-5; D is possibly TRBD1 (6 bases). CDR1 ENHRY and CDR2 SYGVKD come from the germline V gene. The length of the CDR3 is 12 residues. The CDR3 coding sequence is TGTGCCACAACAGGGAGCACTCAGCCCCAGCATTTT. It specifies CATTGSTQPQHF.

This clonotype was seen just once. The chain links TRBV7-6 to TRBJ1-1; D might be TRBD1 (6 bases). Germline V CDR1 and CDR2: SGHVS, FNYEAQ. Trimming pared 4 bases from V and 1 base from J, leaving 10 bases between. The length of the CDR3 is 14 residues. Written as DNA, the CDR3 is TGTGCCAGCAGCTCTCCGGGACAGAACACTGAAGCTTTCTTT. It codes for CASSSPGQNTEAFF.

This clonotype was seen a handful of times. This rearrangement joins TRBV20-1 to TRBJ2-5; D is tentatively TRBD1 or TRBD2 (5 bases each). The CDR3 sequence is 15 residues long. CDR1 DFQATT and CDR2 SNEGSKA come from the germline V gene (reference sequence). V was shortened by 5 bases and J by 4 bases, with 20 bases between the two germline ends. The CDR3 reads CSARTGTEERETQYF. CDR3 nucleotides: TGCAGTGCTCGGACCGGGACCGAGGAGAGAGAGACCCAGTACTTC.

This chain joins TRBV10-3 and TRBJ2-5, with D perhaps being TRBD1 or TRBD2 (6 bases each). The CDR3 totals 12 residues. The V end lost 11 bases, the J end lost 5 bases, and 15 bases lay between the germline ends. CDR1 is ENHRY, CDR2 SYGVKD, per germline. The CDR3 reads CAAQRGGETQYF. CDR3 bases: TGTGCCGCGCAGCGAGGGGGGGAGACCCAGTACTTC.

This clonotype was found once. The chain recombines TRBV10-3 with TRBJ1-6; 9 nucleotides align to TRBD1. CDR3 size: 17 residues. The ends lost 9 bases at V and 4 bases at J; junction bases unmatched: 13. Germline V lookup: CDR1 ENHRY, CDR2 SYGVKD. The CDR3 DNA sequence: TGTGCCATTGCCAACAGGGGGCAGATTCAATATAATTCACCCCTCCACTTT. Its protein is CAIANRGQIQYNSPLHF.

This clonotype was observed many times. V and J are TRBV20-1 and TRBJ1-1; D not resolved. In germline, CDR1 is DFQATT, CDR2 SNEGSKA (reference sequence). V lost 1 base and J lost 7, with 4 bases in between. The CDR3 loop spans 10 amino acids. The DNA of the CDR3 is TGCAGTGCTAGAGGGAATGAAGCTTTCTTT. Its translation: CSARGNEAFF.

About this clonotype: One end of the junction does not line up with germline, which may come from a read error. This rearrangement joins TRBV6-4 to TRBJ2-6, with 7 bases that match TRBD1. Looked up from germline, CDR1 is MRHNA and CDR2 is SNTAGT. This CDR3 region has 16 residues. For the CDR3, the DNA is TGTGCCAGCAGTTACTCGAGGGGGCTTGGGGCCAACGTCCTGACTTTC. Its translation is CASSYSRGLGANVLTF.

The CDR3 sequence is CATSDGPYGYTF. DNA of the CDR3: TGTGCCACCAGTGATGGTCCCTATGGCTACACCTTC. The chain carries TRBV24-1 and TRBJ1-2, with D hard to call. V dropped 3 bases and J dropped 4 bases, with 5 bases sitting between them. The CDR3 runs to 12 residues. Per germline, CDR1 KGHDR and CDR2 SFDVKD.

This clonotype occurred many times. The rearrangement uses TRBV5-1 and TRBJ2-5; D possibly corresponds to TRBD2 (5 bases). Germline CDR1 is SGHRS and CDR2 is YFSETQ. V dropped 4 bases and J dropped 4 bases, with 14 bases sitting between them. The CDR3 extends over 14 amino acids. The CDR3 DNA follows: TGCGCCAGCAGCCAAAGCGGAGGAGGAGAGACCCAGTACTTC. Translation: CASSQSGGGETQYF.

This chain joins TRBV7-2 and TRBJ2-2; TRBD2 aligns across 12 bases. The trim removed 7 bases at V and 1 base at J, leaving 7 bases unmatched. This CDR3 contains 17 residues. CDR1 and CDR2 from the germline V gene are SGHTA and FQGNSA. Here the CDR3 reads CASNYWTSGMNTGELFF. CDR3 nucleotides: TGTGCCAGCAACTATTGGACTAGCGGGATGAACACCGGGGAGCTGTTTTTT.

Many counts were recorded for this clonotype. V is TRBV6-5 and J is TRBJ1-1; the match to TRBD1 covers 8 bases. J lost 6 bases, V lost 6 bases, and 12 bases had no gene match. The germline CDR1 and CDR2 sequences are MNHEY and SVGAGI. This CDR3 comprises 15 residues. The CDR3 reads CASSRGQGGTAEAFF. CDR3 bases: TGTGCCAGCAGCCGAGGACAGGGAGGAACGGCTGAAGCTTTCTTT.

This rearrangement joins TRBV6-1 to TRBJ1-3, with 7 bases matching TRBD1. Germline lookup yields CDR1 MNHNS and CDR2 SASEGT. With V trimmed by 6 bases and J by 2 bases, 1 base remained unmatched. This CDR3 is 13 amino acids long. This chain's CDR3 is CASRDRAGNTIYF. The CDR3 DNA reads TGTGCCAGCAGAGACAGGGCTGGAAACACCATATATTTT.

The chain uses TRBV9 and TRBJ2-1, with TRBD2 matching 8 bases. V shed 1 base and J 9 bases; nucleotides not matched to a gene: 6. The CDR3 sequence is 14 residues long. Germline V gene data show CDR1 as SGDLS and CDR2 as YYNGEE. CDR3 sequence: CASSVIAGRSEQFF. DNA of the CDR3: TGTGCCAGCAGCGTAATAGCGGGGCGTAGTGAGCAGTTCTTC.

CDR3 sequence (DNA): TGTGCCATCAGAAGGGACAAATACACTGAAGCTTTCTTT. Amino acids: CAIRRDKYTEAFF. The chain recombines TRBV10-3 with TRBJ1-1; tentatively, D is TRBD1 (6 bases). CDR3 length equals 13 residues. Trimming removed 6 bases at V and 3 bases at J, with 11 bases between. CDR1 and CDR2 from the germline V gene are ENHRY and SYGVKD.